A single T cell receptor (beta chain) is shown here with its context. A single record per CDR3 protein comes from TCRdb applying MiXCR to the RT-PCR reads. The repertoire has hundreds of thousands of distinct CDR3 sequences, 11% to 15% of them found once; the top ten carry 3% to 4.5%. The V gene end was trimmed by 6 bases and the J gene end by 0 bases; junction bases not matched to a gene: 8. In germline, CDR1 is MDHEN, CDR2 SYDVKM. The CDR3 runs to 18 residues. The TCR originated in a female donor in good health, serving as a healthy control. The material sequenced was memory CD4+ T cells from blood. The chain uses TRBV28 and TRBJ2-3, with 14 bases that match TRBD2. The chain's CDR3 is CASRPRTSGRISTDTQYF. The CDR3 region has the DNA TGTGCCAGCAGGCCCAGGACTAGCGGGAGGATTAGCACAGATACGCAGTATTTT. Together with reference TRBV28 and TRBJ2-3, the CDR3 gives the full variable domain: DVKVTQSSRYLVKRTGEKVFLECVQDMDHENMFWYRQDPGLGLRLIYFSYDVKMKEKGDIPEGYSVSREKKERFSLILESASTNQTSMYLCASRPRTSGRISTDTQYFGPGTRLTVL.